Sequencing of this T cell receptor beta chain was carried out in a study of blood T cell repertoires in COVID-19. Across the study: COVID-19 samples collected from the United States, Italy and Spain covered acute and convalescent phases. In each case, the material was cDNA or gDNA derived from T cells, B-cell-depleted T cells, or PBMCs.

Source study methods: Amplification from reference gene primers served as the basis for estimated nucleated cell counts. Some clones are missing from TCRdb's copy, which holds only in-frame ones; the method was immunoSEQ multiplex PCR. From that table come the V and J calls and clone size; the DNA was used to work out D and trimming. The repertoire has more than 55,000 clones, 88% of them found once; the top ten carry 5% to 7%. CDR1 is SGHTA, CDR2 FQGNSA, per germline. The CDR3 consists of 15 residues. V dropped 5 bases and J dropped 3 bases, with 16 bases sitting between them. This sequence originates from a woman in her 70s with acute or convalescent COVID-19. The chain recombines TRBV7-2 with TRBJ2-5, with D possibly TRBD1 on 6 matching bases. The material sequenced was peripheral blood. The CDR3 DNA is TGTGCCAGCAGCCCGAGTGGTCGACAGGAAGAGACCCAGTACTTC. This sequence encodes CASSPSGRQEETQYF.